What follows describes a single T cell receptor (beta chain). The sample originates from a study of glioma-infiltrating T cells after dendritic cell vaccination. Study-level information: Three intradermal dendritic cell vaccine injections were given every two weeks.

Up to about 2 ug genomic DNA was used for TCRB CDR3 amplification. Method: immunoSEQ multiplex PCR; TCRdb's copy keeps in-frame clones and lacks some. The profile shows over 65,000 clones, about 85% of them singletons. V was pared by 6 bases and J by 5 bases, with 9 bases of the junction left unmatched. Germline CDR1 MNHNS, CDR2 SASEGT. The CDR3 contains 14 residues. Documented time point: after dendritic cell vaccination, including at tumor progression/relapse. No glioblastoma patient carried an isocitrate dehydrogenase mutation. PBMC were collected before vaccination, two weeks after the third vaccination, and at progression.

The gene calls are TRBV6-1 and TRBJ1-1; 7 nucleotides line up with TRBD1. The starting material was blood, obtained after dendritic cell vaccination. This TCR came from a human donor with glioblastoma. CDR3 in amino acids: CASRERQGVTEAFF. The CDR3 DNA sequence: TGTGCCAGCAGGGAAAGACAGGGAGTGACTGAAGCTTTCTTT.